This TCR beta chain was found in a study of cytomegalovirus exposure and HLA in healthy donors. The CDR3 contains 14 residues. Germline V CDR1 and CDR2: SGHRS, YFSETQ. V dropped 1 base and J dropped 2 bases, with 9 bases sitting between them. 60 Vbeta and 13 Jbeta primers were used in PCR. Repertoires were generated with immunoSEQ multiplex PCR, while TCRdb's copy carries only in-frame clones and drops some. This sample has some 140,000 clones; less than 80% occur once, and the top ten carry just over 8.5%. The origin of this receptor is a woman aged 45-59 years in good health and CMV-seropositive. V and J are TRBV5-1 and TRBJ2-5; possible D gene TRBD1, 5 bases. The specimen was PBMCs. CDR3 sequence reads: CASSLTAGQETQYF. The CDR3 DNA follows: TGCGCCAGCAGCTTGACAGCAGGGCAAGAGACCCAGTACTTC.